The table lists the clone carrying this T cell receptor beta chain with many counts. Antigen: not known. Treatment of any kind had been given to no patient before thyroid surgery. The data stem from a study of metastatic and nonmetastatic thyroid tumors. Study information: Repertoires of blood and of tissue (tumor or nodule) from malignant and benign thyroid patients were compared.

Germline V CDR1 and CDR2: SEHNR, FQNEAQ (reference sequence). Losses at the gene ends were 1 base for V and 3 bases for J; bases not matched to a gene: 3. CDR3 length equals 15 residues. MiXCR re-clonotyped the PCR reads for TCRdb. The table includes some 27,000 clones, less than 25% detected once. Study conclusions and caveats: TCR beta diversity was reportedly significantly higher in malignant thyroid tumors than benign nodules, in blood and tumor.

Sequencing was carried out using blood. This clonotype originated in a male donor with papillary thyroid cancer or a benign thyroid nodule (not recorded which). Some clones in this sample may be carry-over from other donors' samples. This rearrangement joins TRBV7-9 to TRBJ2-1, with 7 bases that match TRBD2. CDR3 in amino acids: CASSLVAGDYNEQFF. The CDR3, as DNA: TGTGCCAGCAGCTTAGTTGCGGGGGACTACAATGAGCAGTTCTTC.